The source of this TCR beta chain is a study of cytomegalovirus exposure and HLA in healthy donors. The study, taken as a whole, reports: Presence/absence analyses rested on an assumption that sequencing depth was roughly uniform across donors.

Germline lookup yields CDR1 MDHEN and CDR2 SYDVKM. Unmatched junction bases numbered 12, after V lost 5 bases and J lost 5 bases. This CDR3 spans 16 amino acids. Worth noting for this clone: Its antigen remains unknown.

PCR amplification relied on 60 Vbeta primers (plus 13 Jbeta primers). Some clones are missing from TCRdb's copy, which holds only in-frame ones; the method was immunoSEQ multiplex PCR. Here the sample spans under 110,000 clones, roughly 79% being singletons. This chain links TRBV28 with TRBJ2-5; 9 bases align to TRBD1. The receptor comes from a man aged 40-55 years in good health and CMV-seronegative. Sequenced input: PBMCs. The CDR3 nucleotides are TGTGCCAGCAGTCCCCCGGGACAGGGCTATGAGGAGACCCAGTACTTC. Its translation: CASSPPGQGYEETQYF. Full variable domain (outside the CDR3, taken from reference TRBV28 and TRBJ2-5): DVKVTQSSRYLVKRTGEKVFLECVQDMDHENMFWYRQDPGLGLRLIYFSYDVKMKEKGDIPEGYSVSREKKERFSLILESASTNQTSMYLCASSPPGQGYEETQYFGPGTRLLVL.